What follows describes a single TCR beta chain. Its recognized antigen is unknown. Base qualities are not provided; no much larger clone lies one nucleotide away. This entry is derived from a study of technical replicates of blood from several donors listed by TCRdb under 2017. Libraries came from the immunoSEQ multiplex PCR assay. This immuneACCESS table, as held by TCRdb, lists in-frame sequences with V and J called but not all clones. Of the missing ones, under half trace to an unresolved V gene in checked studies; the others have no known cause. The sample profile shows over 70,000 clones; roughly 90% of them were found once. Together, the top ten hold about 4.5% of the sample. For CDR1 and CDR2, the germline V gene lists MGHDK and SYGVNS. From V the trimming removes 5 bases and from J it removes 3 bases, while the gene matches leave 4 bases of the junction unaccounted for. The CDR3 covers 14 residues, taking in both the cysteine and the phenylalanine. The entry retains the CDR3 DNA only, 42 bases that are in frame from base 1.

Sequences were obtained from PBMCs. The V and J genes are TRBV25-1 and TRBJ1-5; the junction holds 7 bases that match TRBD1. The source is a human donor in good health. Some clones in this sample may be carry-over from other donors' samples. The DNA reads TGTGCCAGCAGTCGGACAGGCGACAATCAGCCCCAGCATTTT. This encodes CASSRTGDNQPQHF.